This TCR beta chain emerged from a study of cytomegalovirus exposure and HLA in healthy donors. Study-level information: Earlier results showed almost 120 million unique TCR beta sequences derived from approximately 170 million T cells.

A remark on this clone: Its antigen is not known.

Study observations and caveats: A later analysis linked a missense DCLRE1C variant to TCR beta V- and J-gene trimming. Listed as cytomegalovirus-associated were 164 TCR beta chains.

CDR3 size: 14 residues. V was clipped by 7 bases and J by 6 bases; unmatched bases: 5. Germline-derived CDR1 and CDR2 are MNHEY and SMNVEV (reference sequence). This PCR relied on a set of 60 Vbeta primers and 13 Jbeta primers. This table comes from immunoSEQ multiplex PCR, and its TCRdb copy is limited to in-frame clones, with some not included. In the table there are some 150,000 clones, over 80% of which are singletons. The clonotype was recovered from a woman between 25 and 40 years old in good health and CMV-seronegative. The chain links TRBV27 to TRBJ2-1; 11 bases are shared with TRBD1. The specimen was PBMCs. The CDR3 DNA reads as TGTGCCAGCAACAGGGGACAGGGGGTCAATGAGCAGTTCTTC. Translation: CASNRGQGVNEQFF.